The present entry profiles one T cell receptor (beta chain) with its context. Its antigen remains undetermined. Relative to the germline gene, one junction end is altered; a read error may explain this. Flow cytometry had shown CD8+CD57+ cell expansion in the patients selected for sequencing. All patients had severe acquired aplastic anemia diagnosed by International Study of Aplastic Anemia and Agranulocytosis and Camitta criteria. No therapy had been received by the patients at the time of blood sampling. In this study, sorted CD4+ and CD8+ T cells from the blood of healthy subjects and of severe aplastic anemia patients had their TCR repertoires deep-sequenced. Patients were enrolled in the USA under clinicaltrials.gov protocols 00001620, 01623167, 00001397, 00071045, 00081523 and 00961064. Ficoll-Paque density gradient centrifugation was used to isolate peripheral blood mononuclear cells. Before DNA extraction, CD4+ and CD8+ T cells were sorted with FACS or magnetic beads.

Profiling of TCR beta VDJ combinations and CDR3 sequences used genomic DNA as the template. TCR repertoire sequencing was run on an Illumina HiSeq 2000. The paper's data handling went like this. TRBV/TRBJ rearrangement plots, CDR3 size and DJ length profiles, and Simpson's diversity index were used to assess repertoires. The most abundant DNA sequence in the deep sequencing data was taken as the immunodominant clone. CDR3 amino acid sequences were screened for sharing across subjects and were compared with published repertoires and the VDJdb database. The raw public data were reprocessed by TCRdb itself: fastp quality trimming at Q25, MiXCR clonotype calling, in-frame beta chains only. A single entry per CDR3 protein holds the most common genes and DNA from its merged rows. The V and J calls and clone size come from TCRdb's table, not from the authors' own analysis. Present in this sample are hundreds of thousands of distinct CDR3 sequences, 70% to 85% of which were seen just once. Of the sample, approximately 40% falls within the top ten clones.

These data come from a study of CD8+CD57+ T cells in acquired aplastic anemia (dated by TCRdb to the late 2010s). Describing the broader study: Extracted DNA from sorted CD4+ and CD8+ cells averaged about 2.9 ug, ranging from about 0.17 to 30 ug. CD8+CD57+ expansion was defined as a frequency above the mean frequency observed in healthy subjects. The investigation overall reported the following: Between patients and healthy controls, no significant difference in CD8+ Simpson's diversity was found (P=0.060). Nearly 30 CD8+ CDR3 sequences were found in both patients and controls but appeared to be highly expressed in patients and within the immunodominant clones of the patients.

Material for sequencing was sorted CD4+, CD8+, or CD8+CD57+ T cells (not recorded which) from PBMCs. The TCR sequence derives from a human donor with aplastic anemia.

The CDR3 region has the sequence CASSLGSGAEAFF. DNA sequence: TGTGCCAGCAGCTTAGGAAGCGGCGCTGAAGCATTCTTT. This chain is built from TRBV7-2 and TRBJ1-1, with the identity of the D gene unclear. There are 13 amino acids in the CDR3, from cysteine to phenylalanine inclusive. Just the 39-base CDR3 DNA is kept, in frame starting at base 1. The germline V gene specifies SGHTA as CDR1 and FQGNSA as CDR2.